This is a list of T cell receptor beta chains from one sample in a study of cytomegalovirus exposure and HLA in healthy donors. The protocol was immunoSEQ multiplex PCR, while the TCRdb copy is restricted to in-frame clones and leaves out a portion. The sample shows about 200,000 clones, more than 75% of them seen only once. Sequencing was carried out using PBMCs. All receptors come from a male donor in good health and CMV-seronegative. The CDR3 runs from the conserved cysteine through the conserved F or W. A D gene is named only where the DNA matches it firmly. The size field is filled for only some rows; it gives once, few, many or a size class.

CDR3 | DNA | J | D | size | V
CASRGQGFSYGYTF | TGTGCCAGTAGGGGACAGGGGTTTAGCTATGGCTACACCTTC | TRBJ1-2 | TRBD1 | . | TRBV19
CASSTHRDRGRETEAFF | TGTGCCAGTAGTACCCACCGGGACAGGGGGCGAGAAACTGAAGCTTTCTTT | TRBJ1-1 | TRBD1 | . | TRBV19
CASSSGHQETQYF | TGCGCCAGCAGTTCCGGTCATCAAGAGACCCAGTACTTC | TRBJ2-5 | . | . | TRBV5-1
CASSRSPAAAEQYF | TGTGCCAGCAGCCGTAGCCCAGCCGCCGCCGAGCAGTACTTC | TRBJ2-7 | . | once | TRBV28
CASSVRAGSGADTQYF | TGTGCCAGCAGCGTGAGAGCAGGATCTGGCGCAGATACGCAGTATTTT | TRBJ2-3 | . | . | TRBV9
CASSPGRTSGGRDEQFF | TGTGCCAGCTCACCAGGGAGGACTAGCGGGGGACGGGATGAGCAGTTCTTC | TRBJ2-1 | TRBD2 | . | TRBV18
CASSLDRGYGYTF | TGTGCCAGCAGCCTTGACAGGGGCTATGGCTACACCTTC | TRBJ1-2 | TRBD1 | . | TRBV6-5
CASSQVAGGNYGYTF | TGTGCCAGCAGCCAAGTCGCAGGGGGGAACTATGGCTACACCTTC | TRBJ1-2 | TRBD1 | . | TRBV14
CASSLEAGPNEKLFF | TGCGCCAGCAGCTTGGAGGCAGGGCCAAATGAAAAACTGTTTTTT | TRBJ1-4 | . | few | TRBV5-1
CASSLGQVGTEAFF | TGTGCCAGCAGCCTGGGGCAGGTTGGCACTGAAGCTTTCTTT | TRBJ1-1 | . | few | TRBV5-4
CASSRTGVDQPQHF | TGTGCCAGCAGCCGGACAGGGGTGGATCAGCCCCAGCATTTT | TRBJ1-5 | TRBD1 | . | TRBV7-9
CASSEAGQDYEQYF | TGTGCCAGCAGTGAAGCGGGACAGGACTACGAGCAGTACTTC | TRBJ2-7 | TRBD1 | . | TRBV2
CATSRERERGETQYF | TGTGCCACCAGCAGAGAACGGGAGCGGGGAGAGACCCAGTACTTC | TRBJ2-5 | TRBD2 | . | TRBV15
CASSLVAVSSTDTQYF | TGTGCCAGCAGCTTAGTCGCGGTTTCTAGCACAGATACGCAGTATTTT | TRBJ2-3 | . | . | TRBV7-2